The next 20 T cell receptor beta chains were all read from a single sample in a study of cytomegalovirus exposure and HLA in healthy donors. PCR employed 60 Vbeta and 13 Jbeta primers. Measured with immunoSEQ multiplex PCR; TCRdb has only the in-frame clones, and not every one. The sample includes 180,000 or so clones, under 85% of them seen just once. Material: PBMCs. Source of these receptors: a female donor in good health and CMV-seronegative.

The chain has TRBV7-2 and TRBJ1-1; D is perhaps TRBD1 (5 bases). The CDR3 contains 13 residues. Trimming stripped 4 bases from V and 5 bases from J, with 11 bases between. The germline V gene has CDR1 SGHTA and CDR2 FQGNSA. The CDR3 sequence: CASSSVRDTEAFF. The CDR3 DNA follows: TGTGCCAGCAGCTCCGTCAGGGATACTGAAGCTTTCTTT. The full variable domain, its missing parts supplied by reference TRBV7-2 and TRBJ1-1, is GAGVSQSPSNKVTEKGKDVELRCDPISGHTALYWYRQSLGQGLEFLIYFQGNSAPDKSGLPSDRFSAERTGGSVSTLTIQRTQQEDSAVYLCASSSVRDTEAFFGQGTRLTVV.

This clone was seen a few times. At the DNA level, this CDR3 is encoded by other sequences in the same sample as well. In DNA form, the CDR3 reads TGTGCCAGCAGCCAAGGGGCTTCAGGGCTTTATAATTCACCCCTCCACTTT. Its translation is CASSQGASGLYNSPLHF. This chain links TRBV14 with TRBJ1-6; perhaps TRBD1 as D (5 bases). The germline gives CDR1 SGHDN, CDR2 FVKESK. The CDR3 consists of 17 residues. With 1 base removed from V and 4 bases from J, the gap between germline ends came to 14 bases. Looking up the rest from reference TRBV14 and TRBJ1-6 gives the full variable domain: EAGVTQFPSHSVIEKGQTVTLRCDPISGHDNLYWYRRVMGKEIKFLLHFVKESKQDESGMPNNRFLAERTGGTYSTLKVQPAELEDSGVYFCASSQGASGLYNSPLHFGNGTRLTVT.

The chain combines TRBV9 with TRBJ2-7, with TRBD2 identical over 16 bases. J was trimmed by 7 bases and V by 4 bases; bases with no gene match: 8. The CDR3 is made up of 16 amino acids. Germline CDR1 and CDR2: SGDLS and YYNGEE. CDR3 sequence (DNA): TGTGCCAGCAGCCCGGGACTAGCGGGAGGGCAGGGGGAGCAGTACTTC. This translates into CASSPGLAGGQGEQYF.

The chain carries TRBV2 and TRBJ2-3; 12 positions agree with TRBD2. This CDR3 is built from 16 residues. V dropped 5 bases and J dropped 3; count of bases not matched to a gene: 6. Looked up from germline, CDR1 is SNHLY and CDR2 is FYNNEI. CDR3 nucleotides: TGTGCCAGCAGTTTGACTAGCGGGAGAGGAACAGATACGCAGTATTTT. This codes for CASSLTSGRGTDTQYF. Filled out from reference TRBV2 and TRBJ2-3, the complete variable domain reads EPEVTQTPSHQVTQMGQEVILRCVPISNHLYFYWYRQILGQKVEFLVSFYNNEISEKSEIFDDQFSVERPDGSNFTLKIRSTKLEDSAMYFCASSLTSGRGTDTQYFGPGTRLTVL.

The gene calls are TRBV4-3 and TRBJ2-1; 8 nucleotides line up with TRBD2. There are 16 residues in the CDR3. Germline lookup yields CDR1 LGHNA and CDR2 YSLEER. The V gene end was trimmed by 0 bases and the J gene end by 6 bases; junction bases not matched to a gene: 7. CDR3: CASSQEIGAGGNEQFF. For the CDR3, the DNA is TGCGCCAGCAGCCAAGAGATCGGGGCGGGAGGCAATGAGCAGTTCTTC.

The chain has TRBV11-3 and TRBJ2-7; maybe TRBD2 (6 bases). Deletions cut 1 base from V and 2 bases from J, with 12 bases between. CDR1 is SGHNT, CDR2 YENEEA, per germline. The CDR3 extends over 15 amino acids. The CDR3 DNA sequence: TGTGCCAGCAGCTTAGGCGGGGAGCCAACCTACGAGCAGTACTTC. Amino acid sequence: CASSLGGEPTYEQYF.

In its sample, this clone was seen a few times. The V gene is TRBV9, the J gene TRBJ2-5, with TRBD2 as a possible D gene (5 bases). This CDR3 has 17 residues. The germline V gene encodes CDR1 SGDLS and CDR2 YYNGEE. V lost 4 bases and J 1 base, leaving 20 bases between the germline ends. The CDR3 region is CASSPPIGEMSQETQYF. CDR3 DNA: TGTGCCAGCAGCCCCCCTATTGGGGAGATGAGCCAAGAGACCCAGTACTTC.

The chain's CDR3 is CASSPGQPYGYTF. The CDR3 nucleotides are TGTGCCAGCAGCCCAGGACAGCCGTATGGCTACACCTTC. The rearrangement links TRBV7-9 to TRBJ1-2; D is possibly TRBD1 (6 bases). Germline CDR1 is SEHNR and CDR2 is FQNEAQ (reference sequence). Trimming shortened V by 5 bases and J by 5 bases, and 12 bases separated the two germline ends. The CDR3 has 13 amino acids. The full variable domain, rest sourced from reference TRBV7-9 and TRBJ1-2, is DTGVSQNPRHKITKRGQNVTFRCDPISEHNRLYWYRQTLGQGPEFLTYFQNEAQLEKSRLLSDRFSAERPKGSFSTLEIQRTEQGDSAMYLCASSPGQPYGYTFGSGTRLTVV.

This rearrangement joins TRBV18 to TRBJ2-2; 10 nucleotides line up with TRBD2. CDR3 size: 15 residues. Trimming at V came to 3 bases and at J to 4 bases, leaving 2 bases not matched to a gene. Per the germline V gene, CDR1 is KGHSH and CDR2 is LQKENI. This chain's CDR3 is CASSPSGRTTGELFF. CDR3 coding DNA: TGTGCCAGCTCACCTAGCGGGAGGACCACCGGGGAGCTGTTTTTT.

Comment on this clone: Other DNA sequences in this specimen translate into the identical CDR3. The V and J genes are TRBV19 and TRBJ1-5; D might be TRBD1 (6 bases). This CDR3 region has 14 residues. V lost 3 bases and J 4 bases, leaving 10 bases between the germline ends. The germline CDR1 and CDR2 sequences are LNHDA and SQIVND (reference sequence). The CDR3 reads CASSIRDTNQPQHF. DNA for the CDR3: TGTGCCAGTAGTATCAGGGACACGAATCAGCCCCAGCATTTT.

This chain connects TRBV10-3 to TRBJ2-7; TRBD2 matches 15 bases. Unmatched junction bases numbered 3, after V lost 6 bases and J lost 6 bases. CDR1 ENHRY and CDR2 SYGVKD come from the germline V gene. CDR3 length: 14 amino acids. CDR3 residues: CAIRPGLAGGEQYF. CDR3 DNA sequence: TGTGCCATCAGACCGGGACTAGCGGGGGGCGAGCAGTACTTC.

The chain combines TRBV2 with TRBJ1-5, with TRBD1 as a possible D gene (6 bases). Germline V lookup: CDR1 SNHLY, CDR2 FYNNEI. V dropped 7 bases and J dropped 6 bases, with 19 bases sitting between them. The CDR3 is 15 amino acids. Written as DNA, the CDR3 is TGTGCCAGCACTCGAGGGGGGGCCGAGGGTCAGCCCCAGCATTTT. Encoded protein: CASTRGGAEGQPQHF.

V and J are TRBV6-5 and TRBJ1-4; no clear D gene. The length of the CDR3 is 16 residues. The germline V and J ends were trimmed by 4 bases and 0 bases, with 12 bases remaining between them. Germline values: CDR1 MNHEY, CDR2 SVGAGI. The CDR3 reads CASSSPSGATNEKLFF. CDR3 sequence (DNA): TGTGCCAGCAGTTCCCCATCCGGTGCAACTAATGAAAAACTGTTTTTT.

This clone is a singleton in its sample. The chain has TRBV7-6 and TRBJ2-7; D possibly corresponds to TRBD1 (6 bases). Germline-derived CDR1 and CDR2 are SGHVS and FNYEAQ. V lost 0 bases and J lost 3, with 12 bases in between. The CDR3 is 15 residues long. The CDR3 nucleotides read TGTGCCAGCAGCTTAGCGGCAGGGGCAAACTACGAGCAGTACTTC. Its protein product is CASSLAAGANYEQYF.

The V and J genes are TRBV19 and TRBJ1-6; 8 bases are shared with TRBD1. Per germline, CDR1 LNHDA and CDR2 SQIVND (reference sequence). The V segment lost 2 bases and the J segment 0 bases; nucleotides outside the gene matches: 3. The CDR3 extends over 17 amino acids. CDR3 nucleotide sequence: TGTGCCAGTAGTATACTCACAGGGGGCTCCTATAATTCACCCCTCCACTTT. Protein: CASSILTGGSYNSPLHF.

J is TRBJ2-5 and V is TRBV6-1; 11 bases map to TRBD2. The germline V gene has CDR1 MNHNS and CDR2 SASEGT. The V and J ends lost 4 bases and 4 bases, in that order; junction bases with no gene match: 8. The length of the CDR3 is 16 residues. CDR3 sequence (DNA): TGTGCCAGCAGTGTCATAGCGGGAGGGCCCCGAGAGACCCAGTACTTC. This encodes CASSVIAGGPRETQYF.

The chain combines TRBV19 with TRBJ2-5, with unresolved D. This CDR3 has 14 amino acids. V lost 2 bases to trimming and J lost 6 bases, with 13 bases between them. The germline V gene has CDR1 LNHDA and CDR2 SQIVND (reference sequence). DNA of the CDR3: TGTGCCAGTAGTATACAACCGTCCGAGAAGACCCAGTACTTC. Translation: CASSIQPSEKTQYF.

The chain links TRBV27 to TRBJ2-1; 7 bases agree with TRBD2. CDR1 MNHEY and CDR2 SMNVEV come from the germline V gene (reference sequence). The CDR3 is made up of 12 amino acids. V shed 5 bases, J shed 9 bases, and the junction held 4 bases outside the gene matches. This CDR3 is CASSHGLVEQFF. The CDR3, as DNA: TGTGCCAGCAGTCACGGACTAGTTGAGCAGTTCTTC.

This clone was detected only once. This chain links TRBV6-1 with TRBJ2-1; TRBD2 might be the D (5 bases). The CDR3 covers 11 residues. The V gene's germline CDR1 is MNHNS and CDR2 SASEGT. V was shortened by 7 bases and J by 4 bases, with 5 bases between the two germline ends. The CDR3 sequence: CASTGYNEQFF. DNA of the CDR3: TGTGCCAGCACGGGATACAATGAGCAGTTCTTC.

The chain recombines TRBV18 with TRBJ1-5, with 7 bases identical to TRBD1. Germline V lookup: CDR1 KGHSH, CDR2 LQKENI. The CDR3 runs 15 residues. V was pared by 5 bases and J by 2 bases, with 6 bases of the junction left unmatched. CDR3 loop: CASSAQGGGNQPQHF. CDR3 DNA sequence: TGTGCCAGCTCAGCCCAGGGGGGAGGCAATCAGCCCCAGCATTTT.